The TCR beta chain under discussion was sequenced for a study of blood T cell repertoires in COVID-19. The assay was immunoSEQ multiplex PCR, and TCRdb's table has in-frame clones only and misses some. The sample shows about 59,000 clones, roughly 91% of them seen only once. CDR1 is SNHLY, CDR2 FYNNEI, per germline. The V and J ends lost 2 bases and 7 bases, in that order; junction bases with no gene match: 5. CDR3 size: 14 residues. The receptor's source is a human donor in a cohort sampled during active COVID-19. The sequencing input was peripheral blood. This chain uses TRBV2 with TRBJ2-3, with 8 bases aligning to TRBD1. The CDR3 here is CASSEQDRAHTQYF. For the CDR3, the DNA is TGTGCCAGCAGTGAACAGGACAGGGCTCATACGCAGTATTTT. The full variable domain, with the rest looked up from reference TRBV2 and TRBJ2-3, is EPEVTQTPSHQVTQMGQEVILRCVPISNHLYFYWYRQILGQKVEFLVSFYNNEISEKSEIFDDQFSVERPDGSNFTLKIRSTKLEDSAMYFCASSEQDRAHTQYFGPGTRLTVL.